This T cell receptor (beta chain) originates from a study of control samples from healthy donors and cancer patients. Trimming removed 2 bases at V and 5 bases at J, with 10 bases between. The CDR3 length is 13 residues. The repertoire was sequenced with immunoSEQ multiplex PCR; TCRdb's copy has only in-frame clones and lacks some. The sample has about 130,000 clones, around 96% seen once. Specimen: blood. The TCR originated in a man under 40 in good health. The rearrangement links TRBV12-3 or TRBV12-4 to TRBJ2-7; a possible D gene is TRBD2 (6 bases). The CDR3 DNA reads as TGTGCCAGCAGTTTACCGCGGGGTGACGAGCAGTACTTC. It specifies CASSLPRGDEQYF.